Shown below are 23 T cell receptor beta chains from a single sample sequenced in a study of T cell responses to AZD1222 COVID-19 vaccine. The protocol was immunoSEQ multiplex PCR, while the TCRdb copy is restricted to in-frame clones and leaves out a portion. The sample has about 67,000 clones, roughly 84% seen once. This material consisted of peripheral blood, taken on day 0 of AZD1222 vaccination. Source of these receptors: an adult in good health.

This chain uses TRBV28 with TRBJ2-7; D is uncertain. Germline-derived CDR1 and CDR2 are MDHEN and SYDVKM. V was cut by 2 bases and J by 3 bases, with 11 bases left in between. This CDR3 spans 14 amino acids. CDR3 coding DNA: TGTGCCAGCAGTTTAGATCCGGGTTTCTACGAGCAGTACTTC. This translates into CASSLDPGFYEQYF.

The chain uses TRBV6-5 and TRBJ1-2; D is possibly TRBD1 (6 bases). There are 15 residues in the CDR3. Germline loops: CDR1 MNHEY, CDR2 SVGAGI. V dropped 5 bases and J dropped 3 bases, with 16 bases sitting between them. The CDR3: CASSPQGPRDYGYTF. Written as DNA, the CDR3 is TGTGCCAGCAGTCCTCAGGGGCCCAGGGACTATGGCTACACCTTC.

The V and J genes are TRBV6-6 and TRBJ1-2; TRBD1 matches 7 bases. This CDR3 spans 14 amino acids. V dropped 8 bases and J dropped 3; count of bases not matched to a gene: 9. Germline V lookup: CDR1 MNHNY, CDR2 SVGAGI (reference sequence). The CDR3 coding sequence is TGTGCCAGCCGGATAAGGGGGCGGGACTATGGCTACACCTTC. Its protein is CASRIRGRDYGYTF.

This clone came up once. This rearrangement joins TRBV19 to TRBJ1-1, with TRBD1 matching 8 bases. This CDR3 region has 16 residues. After removal of 3 bases from V and 0 bases from J, the junction contained 6 bases not matched to a gene. Looked up from germline, CDR1 is LNHDA and CDR2 is SQIVND (reference sequence). CDR3 amino acids: CASSIGQGALNTEAFF. In DNA, the CDR3 is TGTGCCAGTAGTATTGGGCAGGGGGCCCTGAACACTGAAGCTTTCTTT.

This chain uses TRBV28 with TRBJ2-7, with 9 bases aligning to TRBD2. CDR3 length equals 14 residues. V lost 2 bases to trimming and J lost 5 bases; unmatched junction nucleotides: 4. Germline V gives CDR1 MDHEN, CDR2 SYDVKM. CDR3 protein: CASSLLAGPHEQYF. The CDR3, as DNA: TGTGCCAGCAGTTTACTAGCGGGACCCCACGAGCAGTACTTC.

The chain employs TRBV9 and TRBJ2-1, with D hard to call. This CDR3 region has 12 residues. V shed 0 bases and J shed 10 bases, with 8 bases lying between them. CDR1 and CDR2 from the germline V gene are SGDLS and YYNGEE. This CDR3 is CASSVALGEQFF. The CDR3 DNA reads as TGTGCCAGCAGCGTAGCTTTAGGAGAGCAGTTCTTC.

This chain joins TRBV28 and TRBJ1-1; D is perhaps TRBD1 (5 bases). Trimming stripped 10 bases from V and 3 bases from J, with 18 bases between. The CDR3 contains 14 residues. Germline CDR1 is MDHEN and CDR2 is SYDVKM. The CDR3 region has the DNA TGTGCCATCACCCCCGGGCAGGGCTACACTGAAGCTTTCTTT. Residues: CAITPGQGYTEAFF.

The rearrangement joins TRBV24-1 to TRBJ2-3, with D unresolved. The V gene lost 4 bases and the J gene lost 1 base, with 8 bases spanning the gap. Per germline, CDR1 KGHDR and CDR2 SFDVKD. This CDR3 is 14 amino acids long. This chain's CDR3 is CATSEDARTDTQYF. The DNA for the CDR3 is TGTGCCACCAGTGAGGATGCGCGCACAGATACGCAGTATTTT.

The V gene is TRBV7-2, the J gene TRBJ2-5; 8 nucleotides agree with TRBD2. Germline values: CDR1 SGHTA, CDR2 FQGNSA. The J segment lost 5 bases and the V segment lost 2 bases, leaving 10 bases of the junction unmatched. The length of the CDR3 is 16 residues. The CDR3 spells CASSLTSGPRGETQYF. DNA of the CDR3: TGTGCCAGCAGCTTAACTAGCGGCCCCCGGGGGGAGACCCAGTACTTC.

This clone was counted once. The chain combines TRBV20-1 with TRBJ2-2, with 12 bases identical to TRBD2. Looked up from germline, CDR1 is DFQATT and CDR2 is SNEGSKA (reference sequence). CDR3 size: 18 residues. V lost 3 bases to trimming and J lost 2 bases; unmatched junction nucleotides: 10. The CDR3 nucleotides read TGCAGTGCTAGTAGAGCTTGGACTAGCGGGACCAACACCGGGGAGCTGTTTTTT. Translated, it gives CSASRAWTSGTNTGELFF.

This clone has just a few counts. The V gene is TRBV6-5, the J gene TRBJ1-5; D gene ambiguous. Germline V gene lookup returns CDR1 MNHEY and CDR2 SVGAGI. The CDR3 totals 12 residues. V lost 8 bases, J lost 10 bases, and 15 bases lay in between. The CDR3 DNA reads TGTGCCAGCGCGGGGTTAGGGAGTCCCCAGCATTTT. It encodes CASAGLGSPQHF.

This chain joins TRBV28 and TRBJ1-6; D uncertain. The CDR3 runs to 15 residues. Germline V gene sequence: CDR1 MDHEN, CDR2 SYDVKM. V lost 6 bases and J 6 bases, leaving 15 bases between the germline ends. In nucleotides, the CDR3 is TGTGCCAGCAGGTTAGGCGGCCTAGCTAATTCACCCCTCCACTTT. Translating it yields CASRLGGLANSPLHF. The variable domain in full, with the rest retrieved from reference TRBV28 and TRBJ1-6, is DVKVTQSSRYLVKRTGEKVFLECVQDMDHENMFWYRQDPGLGLRLIYFSYDVKMKEKGDIPEGYSVSREKKERFSLILESASTNQTSMYLCASRLGGLANSPLHFGNGTRLTVT.

The rearrangement joins TRBV7-3 to TRBJ2-3; possible D gene TRBD2, 5 bases. The CDR3 is made up of 17 amino acids. The germline V gene encodes CDR1 SGHTA and CDR2 FQGTGA. The ends were cut back, 0 bases at V and 6 bases at J, with 19 bases in the middle. CDR3 coding DNA: TGTGCCAGCAGCTTAACGGCCCTAGCCTTCACGGGGGATACGCAGTATTTT. Translation: CASSLTALAFTGDTQYF. The complete variable domain, with remaining parts taken from reference TRBV7-3 and TRBJ2-3, reads GAGVSQTPSNKVTEKGKYVELRCDPISGHTALYWYRQSLGQGPEFLIYFQGTGAADDSGLPNDRFFAVRPEGSVSTLKIQRTERGDSAVYLCASSLTALAFTGDTQYFGPGTRLTVL.

J is TRBJ1-3 and V is TRBV7-9; D unclear. The CDR3 covers 15 residues. With 4 bases removed from V and 1 base from J, the gap between germline ends came to 11 bases. Germline V CDR1 and CDR2: SEHNR, FQNEAQ (reference sequence). CDR3 nucleotides: TGTGCCAGCAGCTCTAGGTACAGTTCTGGAAACACCATATATTTT. It yields the protein CASSSRYSSGNTIYF.

This rearrangement joins TRBV11-2 to TRBJ1-5; D not certain. Germline V gene data show CDR1 as SGHAT and CDR2 as FQNNGV. V was clipped by 1 base and J by 5 bases, with 12 bases between them. The CDR3 is made up of 15 amino acids. The DNA of the CDR3 is TGTGCCAGCAGCTTAGGCGGACTGCCGTATCAGCCCCAGCATTTT. Protein: CASSLGGLPYQPQHF.

This chain joins TRBV19 and TRBJ1-4; 10 bases match TRBD1. This CDR3 region has 15 residues. The V gene end was trimmed by 7 bases and the J gene end by 4 bases; junction bases not matched to a gene: 6. Germline V gives CDR1 LNHDA, CDR2 SQIVND (reference sequence). Written as DNA, the CDR3 is TGTGCCAGTACTCCCCGGACAGGGGGTAATGAAAAACTGTTTTTT. Translation: CASTPRTGGNEKLFF.

This clone appeared a single time. V and J are TRBV11-2 and TRBJ2-7, with TRBD1 identical over 10 bases. The trim removed 4 bases at V and 3 bases at J, leaving 3 bases unmatched. The CDR3 is 14 amino acids. Looked up from germline, CDR1 is SGHAT and CDR2 is FQNNGV. The DNA of the CDR3 is TGTGCCAGCAGCTGGGGGACAGGGGACTACGAGCAGTACTTC. It specifies CASSWGTGDYEQYF.

This clone turned up a few times. This chain joins TRBV5-1 and TRBJ2-3; the D is unclear. V lost 0 bases and J lost 0, with 11 bases in between. The CDR3 contains 16 residues. Germline V lookup: CDR1 SGHRS, CDR2 YFSETQ. CDR3 sequence: CASSLGLGRSTDTQYF. DNA of the CDR3: TGCGCCAGCAGCTTGGGCCTAGGACGGAGCACAGATACGCAGTATTTT.

J is TRBJ2-7 and V is TRBV4-3; TRBD1 might be the D (5 bases). Trimming shortened V by 1 base and J by 2 bases, and 18 bases separated the two germline ends. CDR1 is LGHNA and CDR2 is YSLEER in the germline V gene. The CDR3 runs to 17 residues. The CDR3 DNA reads as TGCGCCAGCAGCCAAGCTTTGGAAGGGGTGAGAGCCTACGAGCAGTACTTC. Protein: CASSQALEGVRAYEQYF.

The chain carries TRBV27 and TRBJ1-5, with a weak D call TRBD1 (6 bases). The V gene lost 2 bases and the J gene lost 7 bases, with 24 bases spanning the gap. Germline CDR1 reads MNHEY; CDR2 reads SMNVEV (reference sequence). CDR3 size: 18 residues. The CDR3, as DNA: TGTGCCAGCAGTTTACGTTCGGGGGGCTACGGGGTAGCACAGCCCCAGCATTTT. Translated, it gives CASSLRSGGYGVAQPQHF.

The V call is TRBV3-1 (or the pseudogene TRBV3-2), the J call TRBJ2-1, with 7 bases fitting TRBD1. Germline V gene lookup returns CDR1 LGHDT and CDR2 YNNKEL (reference sequence). This CDR3 contains 12 residues. V lost 4 bases and J lost 10; bases outside the gene matches: 4. The CDR3 here is CASSRDRAEQFF. CDR3 coding DNA: TGTGCCAGCAGCCGCGACAGGGCAGAGCAGTTCTTC.

The rearrangement uses TRBV27 and TRBJ2-3; a possible D gene is TRBD1 (5 bases). V shed 5 bases and J shed 6 bases, with 6 bases lying between them. Germline lookup yields CDR1 MNHEY and CDR2 SMNVEV (reference sequence). The CDR3 loop spans 11 amino acids. CDR3 sequence (DNA): TGTGCCAGCAGTAGGGGTGATACGCAGTATTTT. This encodes CASSRGDTQYF.

The chain couples TRBV7-9 to TRBJ1-1; D possibly corresponds to TRBD1 (6 bases). V lost 0 bases and J 7 bases, leaving 9 bases between the germline ends. CDR1 and CDR2 from the germline V gene are SEHNR and FQNEAQ (reference sequence). The CDR3 is 13 amino acids. The CDR3: CASSLAAGDEAFF. The CDR3 bases are TGTGCCAGCAGCTTAGCAGCAGGGGATGAAGCTTTCTTT. Using reference TRBV7-9 and TRBJ1-1 for the parts outside the CDR3, the full variable domain is DTGVSQNPRHKITKRGQNVTFRCDPISEHNRLYWYRQTLGQGPEFLTYFQNEAQLEKSRLLSDRFSAERPKGSFSTLEIQRTEQGDSAMYLCASSLAAGDEAFFGQGTRLTVV.